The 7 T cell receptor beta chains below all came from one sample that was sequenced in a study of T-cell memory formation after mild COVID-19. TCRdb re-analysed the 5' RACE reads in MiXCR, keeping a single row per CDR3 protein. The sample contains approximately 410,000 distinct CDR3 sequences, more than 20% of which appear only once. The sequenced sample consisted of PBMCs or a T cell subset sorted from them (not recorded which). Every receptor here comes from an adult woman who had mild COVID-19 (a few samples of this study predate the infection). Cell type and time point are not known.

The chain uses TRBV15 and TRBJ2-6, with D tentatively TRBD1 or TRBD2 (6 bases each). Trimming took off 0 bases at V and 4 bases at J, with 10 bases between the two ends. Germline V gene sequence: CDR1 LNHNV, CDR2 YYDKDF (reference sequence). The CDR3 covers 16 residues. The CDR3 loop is CATSRDGGAGANVLTF. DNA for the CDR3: TGTGCCACCAGCAGAGACGGGGGCGCCGGGGCCAACGTCCTGACTTTC.

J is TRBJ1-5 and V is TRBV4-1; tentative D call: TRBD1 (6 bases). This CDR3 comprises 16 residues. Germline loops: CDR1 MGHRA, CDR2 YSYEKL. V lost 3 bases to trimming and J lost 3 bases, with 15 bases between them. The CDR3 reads CASSHGGSANNQPQHF. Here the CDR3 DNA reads TGCGCCAGCAGCCATGGGGGCAGCGCCAACAATCAGCCCCAGCATTTT.

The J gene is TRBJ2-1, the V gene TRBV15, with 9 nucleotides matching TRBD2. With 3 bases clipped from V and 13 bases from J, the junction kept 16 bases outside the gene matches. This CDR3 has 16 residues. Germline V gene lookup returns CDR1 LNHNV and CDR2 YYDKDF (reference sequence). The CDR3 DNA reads TGTGCCACCAGCAGCCCCGGGAGAGCGGGGGGCGCAGTCCAGTTCTTC. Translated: CATSSPGRAGGAVQFF.

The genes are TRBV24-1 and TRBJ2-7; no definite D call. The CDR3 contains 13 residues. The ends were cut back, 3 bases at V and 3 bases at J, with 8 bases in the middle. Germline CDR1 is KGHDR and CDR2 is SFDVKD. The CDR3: CATSDPPHYEQYF. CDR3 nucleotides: TGTGCCACCAGTGATCCTCCTCACTACGAGCAGTACTTC.

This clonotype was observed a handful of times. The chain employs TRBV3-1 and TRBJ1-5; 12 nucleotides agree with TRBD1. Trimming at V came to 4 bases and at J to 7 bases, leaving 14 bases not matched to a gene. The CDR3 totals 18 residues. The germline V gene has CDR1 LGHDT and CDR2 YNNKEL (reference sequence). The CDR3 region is CASSLSSGTGGRGQPQHF. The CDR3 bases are TGTGCCAGCAGCCTGTCCTCCGGGACAGGGGGCCGCGGGCAGCCCCAGCATTTT.

This CDR3 reads CASSVPGLRSYEQYF. In DNA, the CDR3 is TGTGCCAGCAGCGTCCCGGGACTTCGCTCCTACGAGCAGTACTTC. J is TRBJ2-7 and V is TRBV7-9; weak D call: TRBD2 (6 bases). Trimming removed 5 bases from V and 0 bases from J, with 14 bases in between. The length of the CDR3 is 15 residues. Germline CDR1 is SEHNR and CDR2 is FQNEAQ (reference sequence).

This CDR3 reads CASSPGALGEQYF. The CDR3 nucleotides are TGTGCCAGCAGCCCGGGGGCCTTGGGGGAGCAGTACTTC. This sequence joins TRBV11-2 and TRBJ2-7; D may correspond to TRBD1 or TRBD2 (6 bases each). The germline V gene encodes CDR1 SGHAT and CDR2 FQNNGV. The CDR3 runs 13 residues. Trimming took off 5 bases at V and 7 bases at J, with 15 bases between the two ends.